The T cell receptor (beta chain) described here comes from a study of control samples from healthy donors and cancer patients (dated by TCRdb to the early 2020s). A note on this clone: Which antigen it targets is not known. Base qualities are missing; no much larger clone stands one base away.

Library generation was performed with the immunoSEQ multiplex PCR assay. TCRdb retrieved this table from immuneACCESS and kept in-frame rearrangements only. Not all clones are present; in checked studies, unresolved V genes account for under half, and no reason is known for the remainder. In all, the sample holds 100,000 to 150,000 clones, and more than 85% of those were seen once. The ten largest clonotypes hold around 1.8% of the sample. At the junction V is shortened by 5 bases and J by 0 bases, with 11 bases in between. CDR1 and CDR2 were assigned from the germline V gene as SGHTA and FQGNSA. Its CDR3 holds 15 amino acids, cysteine through phenylalanine. Here the CDR3 DNA is all that survives: 45 bases in frame from base 1.

Here the chain combines TRBV7-2 and TRBJ2-1; matching of 6 bases hints at TRBD2 as the D gene. The sequenced sample consisted of blood. This TCR was recovered from a man aged 18 to 30 in good health. CDR3 loop: CASSQVTSSYNEQFF. In nucleotides, the sequence is TGTGCCAGCAGCCAAGTGACTAGCTCCTACAATGAGCAGTTCTTC.